This T cell receptor (beta chain) was recovered during a study of cytomegalovirus exposure and HLA in healthy donors. Study details: HLA-typed donors were the source of about 85 million unique TCRs held in an early data release.

Though probably carrying unrecorded immune exposures, donors were nominally healthy at sampling. It was with 60 Vbeta and 13 Jbeta primers that the PCR ran. Sequencing used immunoSEQ multiplex PCR; TCRdb keeps in-frame clones, though not all of them. The sample holds 140,000 to 150,000 clones; roughly 9.8% are singletons and the top ten take approximately 1.9%. Between the trimmed V and J ends, which lost 4 bases and 2 bases, there was a span of 8 bases. Germline-derived CDR1 and CDR2 are LNHDA and SQIVND (reference sequence). CDR3 size: 13 residues. This clone was counted between two and nine times. The TCR sequence derives from a man aged 50-59 years in good health and CMV-seronegative. The sample consisted of PBMCs. This chain uses TRBV19 with TRBJ1-1; D might be TRBD1 (5 bases). The CDR3: CASSRQGNTEAFF. CDR3 DNA: TGTGCCAGTAGTAGGCAGGGTAACACTGAAGCTTTCTTT.